Presented here are 8 T cell receptor beta chains from one specimen sequenced in a study of T cell responses to AZD1222 COVID-19 vaccine. The repertoire was sequenced with immunoSEQ multiplex PCR; TCRdb's copy has only in-frame clones and lacks some. The sample lists around 140,000 clones, approximately 95% occurring once. Sequenced material: peripheral blood, taken on day 0 of MenACWY control vaccination. Receptors originate from an adult in good health.

This rearrangement joins TRBV7-3 to TRBJ2-2; 9 bases match TRBD2. Germline CDR1 reads SGHTA; CDR2 reads FQGTGA. The CDR3 is made up of 16 amino acids. The J segment lost 4 bases and the V segment lost 5 bases, leaving 8 bases of the junction unmatched. CDR3 bases: TGTGCCAGCAGCCCTACCGGGACTAGCCCCACCGGGGAGCTGTTTTTT. Translating gives CASSPTGTSPTGELFF.

V usage is TRBV7-9 and J usage is TRBJ1-6; D is unclear. Germline CDR1 is SEHNR and CDR2 is FQNEAQ (reference sequence). The CDR3 covers 14 residues. Trimming removed 3 bases from V and 8 bases from J, with 11 bases in between. CDR3 coding DNA: TGTGCCAGCAGCTTCCGGGCTGTGGATTCACCCCTCCACTTT. Protein sequence: CASSFRAVDSPLHF.

V usage is TRBV2 and J usage is TRBJ2-5; a possible D gene is TRBD2 (6 bases). Germline values: CDR1 SNHLY, CDR2 FYNNEI. The V end was cut by 4 bases, the J end by 1 base, with 10 bases between. The CDR3 is 14 residues long. CDR3 bases: TGTGCCAGCAGTGGGGGAGCGGGCCAAGAGACCCAGTACTTC. This gives the protein CASSGGAGQETQYF.

This chain links TRBV12-3 or TRBV12-4 with TRBJ1-1; D is unclear. Trimming pared 4 bases from V and 5 bases from J, leaving 11 bases between. The CDR3 totals 13 residues. The CDR3 nucleotides read TGTGCCAGCAGTTCCCCAGGAGAAACTGAAGCTTTCTTT. Translation gives CASSSPGETEAFF.

The chain links TRBV5-6 to TRBJ1-2, with a possible D match to TRBD1 (5 bases). Between the trimmed V and J ends, which lost 4 bases and 7 bases, there was a span of 17 bases. This CDR3 has 14 amino acids. From germline, CDR1 is SGHDT and CDR2 YYEEEE. CDR3 region: CASSENPGFPGYTF. In DNA, the CDR3 is TGTGCCAGCAGCGAGAACCCAGGGTTCCCTGGCTACACCTTC.

The chain has TRBV6-5 and TRBJ2-1; D unresolved. CDR1 MNHEY and CDR2 SVGAGI come from the germline V gene. Trimming removed 0 bases from V and 8 bases from J, with 11 bases in between. The CDR3 consists of 14 residues. The CDR3 nucleotides are TGTGCCAGCAGTTACTCCGTGACCCCGCATGAGCAGTTCTTC. Translated: CASSYSVTPHEQFF.

This rearrangement joins TRBV12-3 or TRBV12-4 to TRBJ1-2, with D uncertain. The CDR3 extends over 12 amino acids. V was clipped by 6 bases and J by 6 bases, with 11 bases between them. CDR3 loop: CASSLGPDGYTF. The DNA of the CDR3 is TGTGCCAGCAGCCTCGGACCGGATGGCTACACCTTC.

This clone was seen only a few times. This rearrangement joins TRBV28 to TRBJ1-1, with D possibly TRBD1 on 5 matching bases. Germline CDR1 reads MDHEN; CDR2 reads SYDVKM. The CDR3 covers 16 residues. Trimming pared 7 bases from V and 3 bases from J, leaving 21 bases between. CDR3 amino acids: CASTSSGDGLDTEAFF. CDR3 in DNA: TGTGCCAGCACCTCGTCGGGGGACGGGTTGGACACTGAAGCTTTCTTT.